Sequencing of this TCR beta chain was carried out in a study of CD8+ T cells in alopecia areata. Looking at the study overall: Treated patients were given oral tofacitinib, which was dosed at 5 to 10 mg twice daily.

Extracted from the samples, RNA was reverse transcribed into cDNA to serve as the sequencing template. Clones were sequenced by immunoSEQ multiplex PCR, and TCRdb holds only the in-frame ones, with some missing. Among about 200,000 clones listed, roughly three fifths were seen once. Trimming cost V 7 bases and J 5 bases, with 12 bases left between them. There are 12 residues in the CDR3. Per germline, CDR1 GTSNPN and CDR2 SVGIG (reference sequence). The sample's treatment: oral pan-JAK inhibitor, 5-10 mg twice daily. Lesional scalp tissue (obtained by punch biopsy) and peripheral blood were collected from alopecia areata patients. This clone was seen once.

This receptor was identified in a human donor with alopecia areata. Sequencing used CD4+ T cells sorted from blood, obtained between weeks 49 and 50, from a patient treated with tofacitinib. The chain links TRBV30 to TRBJ2-4; D could derive from TRBD1 or TRBD2 (5 bases each). The CDR3 bases are TGTGCCTTTACCGGGACCGAAAACATTCAGTACTTC. Translating gives CAFTGTENIQYF.